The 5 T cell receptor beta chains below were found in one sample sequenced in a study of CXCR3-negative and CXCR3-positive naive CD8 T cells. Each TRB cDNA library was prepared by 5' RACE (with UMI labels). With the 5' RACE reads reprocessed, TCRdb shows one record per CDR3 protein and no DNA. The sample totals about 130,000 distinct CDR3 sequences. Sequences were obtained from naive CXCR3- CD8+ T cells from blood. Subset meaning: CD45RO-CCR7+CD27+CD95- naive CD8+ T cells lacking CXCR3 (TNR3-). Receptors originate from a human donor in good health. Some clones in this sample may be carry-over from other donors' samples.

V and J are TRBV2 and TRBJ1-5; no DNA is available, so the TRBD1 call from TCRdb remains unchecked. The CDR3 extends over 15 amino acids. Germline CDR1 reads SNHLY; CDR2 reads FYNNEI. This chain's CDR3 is CASSERDSHNQPQHF.

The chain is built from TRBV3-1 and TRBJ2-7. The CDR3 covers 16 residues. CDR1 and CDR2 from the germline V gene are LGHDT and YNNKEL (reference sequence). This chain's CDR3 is CASSQDLGLFSYEQYF.

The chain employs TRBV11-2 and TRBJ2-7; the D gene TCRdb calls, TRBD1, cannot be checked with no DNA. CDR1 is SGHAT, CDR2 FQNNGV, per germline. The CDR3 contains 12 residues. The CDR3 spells CASSFGQGEQYF.

This CDR3 is CASSIGQARNSPLHF. The rearrangement uses TRBV6-5 and TRBJ1-6; TCRdb returns TRBD1, unconfirmable since there is no DNA. CDR1 is MNHEY and CDR2 is SVGAGI in the germline V gene. This CDR3 has 15 residues.

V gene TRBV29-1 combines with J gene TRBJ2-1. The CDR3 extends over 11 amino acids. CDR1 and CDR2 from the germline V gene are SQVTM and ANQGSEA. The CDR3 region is CSVDLVGEQFF.